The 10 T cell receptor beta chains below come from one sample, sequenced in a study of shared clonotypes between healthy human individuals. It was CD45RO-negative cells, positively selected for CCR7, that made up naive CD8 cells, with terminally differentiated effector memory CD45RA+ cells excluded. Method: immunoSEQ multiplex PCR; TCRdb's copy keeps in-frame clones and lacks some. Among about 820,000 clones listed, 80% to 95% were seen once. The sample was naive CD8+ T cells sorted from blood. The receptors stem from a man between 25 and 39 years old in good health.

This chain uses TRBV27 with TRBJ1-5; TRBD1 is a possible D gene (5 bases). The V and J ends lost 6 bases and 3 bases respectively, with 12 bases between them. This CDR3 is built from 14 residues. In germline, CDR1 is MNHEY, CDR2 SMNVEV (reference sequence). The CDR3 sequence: CASRPQGLNQPQHF. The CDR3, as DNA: TGTGCCAGCAGGCCCCAGGGCCTCAATCAGCCCCAGCATTTT.

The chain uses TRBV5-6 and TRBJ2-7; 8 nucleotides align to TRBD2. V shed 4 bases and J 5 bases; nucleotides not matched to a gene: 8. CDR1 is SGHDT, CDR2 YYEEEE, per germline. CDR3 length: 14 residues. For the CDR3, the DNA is TGTGCCAGCAGCGCCGGGACTAGTTTTGACGAGCAGTACTTC. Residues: CASSAGTSFDEQYF.

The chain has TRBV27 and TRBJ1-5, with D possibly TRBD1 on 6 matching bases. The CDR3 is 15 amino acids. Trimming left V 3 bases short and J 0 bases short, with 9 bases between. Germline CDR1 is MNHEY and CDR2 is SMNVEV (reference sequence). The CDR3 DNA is TGTGCCAGCAGTTTTTTACAGGGTAGCAATCAGCCCCAGCATTTT. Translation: CASSFLQGSNQPQHF.

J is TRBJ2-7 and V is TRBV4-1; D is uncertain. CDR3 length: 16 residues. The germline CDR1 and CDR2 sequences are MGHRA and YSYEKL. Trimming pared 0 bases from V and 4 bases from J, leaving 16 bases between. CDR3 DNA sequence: TGCGCCAGCAGCCAAGATCTAACTGCCAAAGGGTACGAGCAGTACTTC. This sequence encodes CASSQDLTAKGYEQYF.

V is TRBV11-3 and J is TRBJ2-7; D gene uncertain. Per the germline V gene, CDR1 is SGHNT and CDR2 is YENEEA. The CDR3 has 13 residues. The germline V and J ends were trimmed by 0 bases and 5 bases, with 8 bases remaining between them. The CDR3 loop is CASSLEVRHEQYF. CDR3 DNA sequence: TGTGCCAGCAGCTTAGAAGTTCGGCACGAGCAGTACTTC.

The CDR3 sequence: CASSLLAGAEETQYF. DNA of the CDR3: TGTGCCAGCAGTTTACTAGCGGGAGCTGAGGAGACCCAGTACTTC. The chain is built from TRBV27 and TRBJ2-5; TRBD2 matches 10 bases. The CDR3 runs to 15 residues. Germline CDR1 MNHEY, CDR2 SMNVEV (reference sequence). V dropped 2 bases and J dropped 5; count of bases not matched to a gene: 5.

The CDR3 sequence: CATSRGGSGTGYNEQFF. The CDR3 coding sequence is TGTGCCACCAGCAGAGGGGGAAGCGGGACGGGTTACAATGAGCAGTTCTTC. The V and J genes are TRBV15 and TRBJ2-1, with TRBD2 matching 7 bases. V dropped 1 base and J dropped 4; count of bases not matched to a gene: 10. The CDR3 has 17 amino acids. Germline CDR1 and CDR2: LNHNV and YYDKDF (reference sequence).

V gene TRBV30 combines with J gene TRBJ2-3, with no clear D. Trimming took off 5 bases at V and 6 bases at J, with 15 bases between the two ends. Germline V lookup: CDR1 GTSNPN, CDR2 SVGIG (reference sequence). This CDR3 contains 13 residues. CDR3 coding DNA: TGTGCCTGGTCGTACCCCAGCCTGGATACGCAGTATTTT. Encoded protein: CAWSYPSLDTQYF.

This CDR3 is CASSAIRGTQDTQYF. DNA for the CDR3: TGTGCCAGCAGCGCCATCAGGGGCACACAGGATACGCAGTATTTT. The genes are TRBV27 and TRBJ2-3, with D possibly matching TRBD1 (6 bases). This CDR3 spans 15 amino acids. In germline, CDR1 is MNHEY, CDR2 SMNVEV (reference sequence). The germline V and J ends were trimmed by 6 bases and 6 bases, with 19 bases remaining between them.

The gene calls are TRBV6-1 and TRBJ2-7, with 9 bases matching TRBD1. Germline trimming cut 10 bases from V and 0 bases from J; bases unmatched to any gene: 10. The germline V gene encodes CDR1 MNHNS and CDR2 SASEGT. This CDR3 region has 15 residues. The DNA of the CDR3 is TGTGCCACGTACGCCGGGACAGGGCTCTCCTACGAGCAGTACTTC. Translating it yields CATYAGTGLSYEQYF.